Only one count was recorded for the clone carrying this TCR beta chain. These data belong to a study of T cell responses to AZD1222 COVID-19 vaccine. Trimming removed 5 bases from V and 5 bases from J, with 6 bases in between. The germline gives CDR1 SGHAT, CDR2 FQNNGV. The CDR3 totals 11 residues. Assay used: immunoSEQ multiplex PCR; TCRdb lists only in-frame clones, some missing. The table includes under 140,000 clones, roughly 92% detected once. This sequence originates from an adult who received the AZD1222 COVID-19 vaccine. Sample: peripheral blood, taken 28 days after the second AZD1222 dose. This chain links TRBV11-2 with TRBJ2-5; D not certain. The CDR3 bases are TGTGCCAGCAGCGTGGGGGAGACCCAGTACTTC. Amino acids: CASSVGETQYF.